A single sample is the source of the 8 T cell receptor beta chains below, sequenced in a study of identical twins. One entry per CDR3 protein, called by TCRdb with MiXCR from the 5' RACE reads. The data contain 1,800,000 or so distinct CDR3 sequences, about 32% of them singletons. Sequencing used cord blood. These receptor sequences come from a newborn girl in good health.

The rearrangement links TRBV5-1 to TRBJ1-2; D gene unclear. V lost 4 bases and J lost 4, with 11 bases in between. This CDR3 has 13 amino acids. CDR1 and CDR2 from the germline V gene are SGHRS and YFSETQ. The CDR3 spells CASSPHDAYGYTF. The CDR3 nucleotides are TGCGCCAGCAGCCCCCATGACGCCTATGGCTACACCTTC.

This chain links TRBV25-1 with TRBJ1-4; no clear D gene. The germline V gene encodes CDR1 MGHDK and CDR2 SYGVNS. The CDR3 contains 14 residues. Trimming took 3 bases from V and 7 from J, leaving 12 bases between them. The CDR3 bases are TGTGCCAGCAGTGATGGCGGCGGAGGTGAAAAACTGTTTTTT. Protein sequence: CASSDGGGGEKLFF.

V usage is TRBV4-2 and J usage is TRBJ1-4; 11 positions agree with TRBD1. Germline V gives CDR1 LGHNA, CDR2 YNFKEQ. J lost 6 bases, V lost 3 bases, and 9 bases had no gene match. This CDR3 comprises 17 residues. The CDR3 spells CASSHPGQGVWDEKLFF. As DNA, the CDR3 is TGTGCCAGCAGCCACCCGGGACAGGGGGTTTGGGATGAAAAACTGTTTTTT.

This clonotype came up a few times. V usage is TRBV5-5 and J usage is TRBJ2-3; D remains ambiguous. Trimming took off 3 bases at V and 6 bases at J, with 11 bases between the two ends. This CDR3 is built from 13 residues. Germline CDR1 is SGHKS and CDR2 is YYEKEE (reference sequence). The CDR3 nucleotides are TGTGCCAGCAGCTACGCCCCGCCGGATACGCAGTATTTT. Amino acids: CASSYAPPDTQYF.

V is TRBV4-1 and J is TRBJ2-1; D gene ambiguous. CDR1 is MGHRA, CDR2 YSYEKL, per germline. Trimming cost V 1 base and J 9 bases, with 7 bases left between them. The CDR3 contains 12 residues. CDR3 coding DNA: TGCGCCAGCAGCCAAGGGCTCGCTGAGCAGTTCTTC. Amino acid sequence: CASSQGLAEQFF.

The chain has TRBV12-3 or TRBV12-4 and TRBJ1-2; 8 nucleotides match TRBD1. The V segment lost 5 bases and the J segment 7 bases; nucleotides outside the gene matches: 12. This CDR3 spans 15 amino acids. CDR3: CASSPFGQGRGGYTF. CDR3 DNA: TGTGCCAGCAGTCCCTTCGGACAGGGAAGGGGTGGCTACACCTTC.

There are many counts of this clonotype. The rearrangement links TRBV7-2 to TRBJ1-5, with 7 bases matching TRBD1. There are 12 residues in the CDR3. From germline, CDR1 is SGHTA and CDR2 FQGNSA. V was pared by 6 bases and J by 6 bases, with 2 bases of the junction left unmatched. DNA of the CDR3: TGTGCCAGCAGTTACAGGGGTCAGCCCCAGCATTTT. Amino acid sequence: CASSYRGQPQHF.

J is TRBJ2-5 and V is TRBV5-6; D gene unclear. This CDR3 has 13 amino acids. The germline V and J ends were trimmed by 0 bases and 11 bases, with 14 bases remaining between them. Germline V gene sequence: CDR1 SGHDT, CDR2 YYEEEE. CDR3 sequence (DNA): TGTGCCAGCAGCTTGGGTGACATCAATGAGCAGTACTTC. It yields the protein CASSLGDINEQYF.